This TCR beta chain came from a study of blood T cells in healthy people across ages (dated by TCRdb to between 2014 and 2017). As for the study more broadly: In model experiments, template switching captured about one uniquely barcoded TCR beta cDNA molecule for every two T cells. To track age-related changes in TCR beta repertoire diversity, the study relied on deep sequencing normalized with unique cDNA molecular identifiers. The donors were divided into four age groups: young (average around 17 years), middle-aged (approximately 41), aged (about 61) and long-lived (roughly 88). To avoid experimental bias, donors of different ages were distributed randomly across sequencing lanes. Using the same blood draw, the study looked at two additional independent replicas of 1 million unique cDNA reads for two donors, one aged 18 to 30 and the other aged 80 or older.

The donors were 40 or so Caucasian individuals from Russia, aged roughly 6 to 100 years, who were systemically healthy. Around 10 milliliters of peripheral blood were drawn from each donor into EDTA-treated Vacutainer tubes. Ficoll-Paque density-gradient centrifugation was used to isolate PBMCs, with at least 6.5 million per sample. Trizol reagent was used to extract total RNA from the PBMCs, yielding at least 6 micrograms per sample. For every donor, flow cytometry on a PBMC aliquot measured the percentage of naive CD45RAhigh/CD27high T cells. The receptor library was made with 5' RACE. The instrument was an Illumina HiSeq 2500. A second PCR of roughly 7 to 11 cycles was performed with a sample-barcoded 5' primer and a J-beta primer mix. A unique molecular identifier was introduced onto each TCR beta cDNA molecule by a template-switch 5' adaptor carrying 12 random nucleotides. Each sample yielded at least 2.5 million CDR3-containing paired-end reads. The Mint cDNA synthesis kit, primed by a TRBC-specific oligonucleotide, was used to synthesize first-strand cDNA from all RNA. Following uracil-DNA glycosylase treatment, all cDNA underwent a first 18-cycle PCR with the universal primers M1SS and BC2_uni_R. Concerning the study's data processing: For normalization, 1 million high-quality reads were randomly selected from each sample, with every read carrying a distinct molecular identifier. Reads with shared molecular identifiers were discarded instead of being binned into consensus sequences. MiTCR, run with a Q25 quality threshold and the strictest error-elimination algorithm, handled CDR3 identification, clonotype clustering and error correction. A nonparametric unseen species model with Euler transformation was used to estimate lower-bound total TCR beta diversity. The public reads were run again by TCRdb, first through fastp at Q25 and then through MiXCR, and only productive beta chains were kept. Identical CDR3 protein sequences are pooled into one entry, listed with their most common genes and DNA. Clone size and V and J calls follow TCRdb, not the original study. For this sample the table gives some 800,000 distinct CDR3 sequences, of which under 45% were detected only once. The ten largest account for approximately 20% of the sample.

V has 5 bases trimmed and J has 0 bases trimmed; junction bases matching no gene number 3. The germline V gene (reference sequence) provides CDR1 LNHDA and CDR2 SQIVND. Its CDR3 holds 14 amino acids, cysteine through phenylalanine. Kept here is only the CDR3 DNA, which spans 42 bases and is read in frame from base 1. Summary of the overall study and its limitations: Total diversity estimates from one million sequenced T cells were considered lower bounds and underestimates. Since profiling was done on bulk unsorted PBMCs, naive and antigen-experienced compartments could not be conclusively compared. As age increased, observed TCR beta diversity per million T cells dropped in a roughly linear way, and a significant reduction was already evident by age around 41. Compared with the aged group, more naive CD4+ T cells, fewer expanded clones and increased TCR diversity were shown by the long-lived group, suggesting age selection. Donor CMV infection status was unknown, potentially confounding age-related changes in expanded clonotypes. There was a strong correlation between observed TCR beta diversity and the percentage of naive T cells measured by flow cytometry.

Notes on this clonotype: Its antigen specificity is not known. There are no base qualities to consult, and no much larger clone falls within one base.

This TCR derives from a man aged 55 to 70 in good health. The rearranged chain carries TRBV19 and TRBJ1-1; 7 nucleotides in the junction match TRBD1. Sequencing used blood. CDR3 sequence: CASSGTAMNTEAFF. In nucleotides, the sequence is TGTGCCAGTAGTGGGACAGCTATGAACACTGAAGCTTTCTTT.